This T cell receptor (beta chain) was retrieved from a study of T cell responses to AZD1222 COVID-19 vaccine. Study conclusions and caveats: There were repertoire samples only from the period after the peak T cell response. AZD1222 recipients seropositive at baseline numbered only six. Females made up more of the donors, who were largely white British, and clonal diversity may have come out too low. Reportedly, nearly half the spike-specific TCRs target unmutated variant regions.

Only in-frame clones appear in the TCRdb table, and some are missing; sequencing was by immunoSEQ multiplex PCR. Among under 120,000 clones listed, nearly 90% were seen once. The CDR3 has 13 amino acids. Germline V gene sequence: CDR1 MDHEN, CDR2 SYDVKM. Trimming took off 8 bases at V and 2 bases at J, with 13 bases between the two ends. Points on this clone: Its antigen is unknown.

The receptor's source is an adult who received the AZD1222 COVID-19 vaccine. The chain combines TRBV28 with TRBJ2-7; a possible D gene is TRBD2 (6 bases). The sample in question was peripheral blood, obtained 28 days after the second AZD1222 dose. Here the CDR3 reads CASGGTPTYEQYF. As DNA, the CDR3 is TGTGCCAGCGGCGGGACTCCTACCTACGAGCAGTACTTC.